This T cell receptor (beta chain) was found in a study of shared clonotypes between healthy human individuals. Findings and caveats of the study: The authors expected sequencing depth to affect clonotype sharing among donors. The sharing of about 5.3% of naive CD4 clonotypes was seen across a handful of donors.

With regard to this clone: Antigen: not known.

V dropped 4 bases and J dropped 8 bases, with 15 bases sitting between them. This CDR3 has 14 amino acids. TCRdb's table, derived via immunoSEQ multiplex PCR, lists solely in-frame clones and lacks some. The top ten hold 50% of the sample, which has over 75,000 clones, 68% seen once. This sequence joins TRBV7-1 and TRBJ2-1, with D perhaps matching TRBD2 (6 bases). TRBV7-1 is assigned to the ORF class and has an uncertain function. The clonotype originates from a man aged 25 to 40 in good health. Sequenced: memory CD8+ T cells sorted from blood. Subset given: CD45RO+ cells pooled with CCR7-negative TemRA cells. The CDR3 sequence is CASSLGLGGDEQFF. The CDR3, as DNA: TGTGCCAGCAGCTTAGGCCTCGGCGGGGATGAGCAGTTCTTC.